This TCR beta chain was documented in a study of T cell changes during pregnancy in multiple sclerosis. Trimming removed 5 bases at V and 5 bases at J, with 12 bases between. The CDR3 has 13 amino acids. The germline V gene encodes CDR1 MNHEY and CDR2 SVGAGI. Here immunoSEQ multiplex PCR was the method, and the copy in TCRdb shows in-frame clones only, minus some. The table records approximately 100,000 clones, under 95% of them present only once. The source of this sequence is a female donor with multiple sclerosis, enrolled in a pregnancy study. The input for sequencing was peripheral blood, taken before pregnancy. The chain recombines TRBV6-5 with TRBJ2-5; no clear D gene. CDR3 in DNA: TGTGCCAGCAGTACCCGGTCCGCGGAGACCCAGTACTTC. It yields the protein CASSTRSAETQYF.